Presented here are 10 T cell receptor beta chains from one specimen sequenced in a study of T cell responses to AZD1222 COVID-19 vaccine. Profiled with immunoSEQ multiplex PCR; TCRdb holds only in-frame clones, not every one. The profile shows 95,000 to 150,000 clones, 80% to 95% of them singletons. The material was peripheral blood, obtained on day 0 of AZD1222 vaccination. These receptors all stem from an adult in good health.

The J gene is TRBJ2-1, the V gene TRBV5-1; D not certain. The V gene's germline CDR1 is SGHRS and CDR2 YFSETQ. The ends were cut back, 1 base at V and 5 bases at J, with 4 bases in the middle. CDR3 length: 12 amino acids. CDR3 nucleotides: TGCGCCAGCAGCTTGCCCAACAATGAGCAGTTCTTC. This gives the protein CASSLPNNEQFF.

The rearrangement links TRBV6-5 to TRBJ1-2, with 9 bases fitting TRBD1. The CDR3 totals 16 residues. Germline CDR1 reads MNHEY; CDR2 reads SVGAGI. The V segment lost 0 bases and the J segment 7 bases; nucleotides outside the gene matches: 9. Written as DNA, the CDR3 is TGTGCCAGCAGTTACTCAGGGGAGACAGGGGGTCGTGGCTACACCTTC. It is translated as CASSYSGETGGRGYTF.

This clone was found a few times. Other DNA sequences in this specimen translate into the identical CDR3. The chain carries TRBV4-3 and TRBJ1-2; tentative D call: TRBD1 (5 bases). There are 12 residues in the CDR3. Per germline, CDR1 LGHNA and CDR2 YSLEER. V was shortened by 0 bases and J by 7 bases, with 6 bases between the two germline ends. The CDR3 region has the DNA TGCGCCAGCAGCCAAGATAGGGGTGGCTACACCTTC. Residues: CASSQDRGGYTF.

On this clone itself: A junction boundary mismatches the germline segment, possibly from a read error. CDR3: CASSPQGPSPYF. CDR3 sequence (DNA): TGTGCCAGCAGCCCACAGGGCCCGTCTCCATATTTT. This chain joins TRBV28 and TRBJ1-5; tentatively, D is TRBD1 (6 bases). CDR1 is MDHEN, CDR2 SYDVKM, per germline. This CDR3 region has 12 residues.

V and J are TRBV5-4 and TRBJ2-7, with no clear D. Per germline, CDR1 SGHNT and CDR2 YYREEE (reference sequence). CDR3 length: 15 amino acids. V was pared by 2 bases and J by 2 bases, with 14 bases between. CDR3: CASSFNGLTAYEQYF. The CDR3 bases are TGTGCCAGCAGCTTTAACGGGCTTACTGCCTACGAGCAGTACTTC.

The rearrangement joins TRBV10-2 to TRBJ1-6, with D possibly TRBD1 on 6 matching bases. Germline V gene data show CDR1 as WSHSY and CDR2 as SAAADI. Trimming stripped 6 bases from V and 7 bases from J, with 13 bases between. The CDR3 covers 14 residues. CDR3 loop: CASSGQGSNSPLHF. The CDR3 DNA reads TGCGCCAGCAGCGGTCAGGGGAGCAATTCACCCCTCCACTTT.

The chain is built from TRBV6-2 or TRBV6-3 and TRBJ2-1, with TRBD2 matching over 13 bases. This CDR3 has 15 amino acids. V trimming: 4 bases; J trimming: 5 bases; junction bases outside the gene matches: 2. Germline V gene lookup returns CDR1 MNHEY and CDR2 SVGEGT. The CDR3 sequence is CASSWTSGGHNEQFF. The CDR3 DNA reads TGTGCCAGCAGTTGGACTAGCGGGGGTCACAATGAGCAGTTCTTC.

In this sample, this clone turned up once. The chain is built from TRBV15 and TRBJ2-7, with D perhaps matching TRBD1 or TRBD2 (6 bases each). Germline lookup yields CDR1 LNHNV and CDR2 YYDKDF (reference sequence). V was clipped by 5 bases and J by 7 bases, with 21 bases between them. CDR3 size: 15 residues. CDR3 DNA sequence: TGTGCCACCAGCGGAGGTTACGGGGGCGCTGAGGAGCAGTACTTC. Encoded protein: CATSGGYGGAEEQYF.

The V gene is TRBV6-2 or TRBV6-3, the J gene TRBJ2-3, with a tentative D call TRBD2 (5 bases). Germline CDR1 MNHEY, CDR2 SVGEGT. V lost 6 bases to trimming and J lost 2 bases, with 12 bases between them. The CDR3 totals 14 residues. CDR3 in amino acids: CASSFRTFTDTQYF. The CDR3 bases are TGTGCCAGCAGCTTCAGGACTTTCACAGATACGCAGTATTTT.

The V gene is TRBV6-6, the J gene TRBJ1-2, with D uncertain. Germline CDR1 reads MNHNY; CDR2 reads SVGAGI (reference sequence). This CDR3 region has 14 residues. With 0 bases removed from V and 2 bases from J, the gap between germline ends came to 7 bases. The CDR3 sequence: CASSYSMGNYGYTF. CDR3 sequence (DNA): TGTGCCAGCAGTTACTCGATGGGGAACTATGGCTACACCTTC.